This record looks at one T cell receptor (beta chain) sequence and its context. Antigen specificity is unknown. Blood was drawn once from each donor into heparinised tubes. The draws averaged about 120 mL. Cell sorting via CD45RO/CCR7/CD25/CD127/CD95/CD27 was performed to obtain CD4+ naive, central memory, regulatory and stem cell-like memory cells. The isolated RNA, all of it, was reverse transcribed, so expressed TCRB transcripts were what got sequenced. Generated by immunoSEQ multiplex PCR, the TCRdb table keeps only in-frame clones and is missing some. The sample contains about 370,000 clones, over 9% of which appear only once. These data come from a study of beta chain features in type 1 diabetes. Points from the study as a whole: Cells with high TCR expression could be over-represented when cDNA is sequenced. Patients with Type 1 diabetes showed moderately but significantly shorter TCRB CDR3s in all four CD4+ subsets. Naive, central memory and Treg TCRB repertoires seemed to resemble each other more closely in patients than they did in healthy donors.

The TCR originated in a young man with type 1 diabetes. Input material: central memory CD4+ T cells from blood.

CDR3 residues: CASSLAHYNEQFF. CDR3 nucleotides: TGTGCCAGCAGTCTAGCGCATTACAATGAGCAGTTCTTC. The chain combines TRBV28 with TRBJ2-1, with TRBD2 as a possible D gene (6 bases). The germline V gene encodes CDR1 MDHEN and CDR2 SYDVKM. Deletions cut 5 bases from V and 4 bases from J, with 9 bases between. The CDR3 loop spans 13 amino acids.